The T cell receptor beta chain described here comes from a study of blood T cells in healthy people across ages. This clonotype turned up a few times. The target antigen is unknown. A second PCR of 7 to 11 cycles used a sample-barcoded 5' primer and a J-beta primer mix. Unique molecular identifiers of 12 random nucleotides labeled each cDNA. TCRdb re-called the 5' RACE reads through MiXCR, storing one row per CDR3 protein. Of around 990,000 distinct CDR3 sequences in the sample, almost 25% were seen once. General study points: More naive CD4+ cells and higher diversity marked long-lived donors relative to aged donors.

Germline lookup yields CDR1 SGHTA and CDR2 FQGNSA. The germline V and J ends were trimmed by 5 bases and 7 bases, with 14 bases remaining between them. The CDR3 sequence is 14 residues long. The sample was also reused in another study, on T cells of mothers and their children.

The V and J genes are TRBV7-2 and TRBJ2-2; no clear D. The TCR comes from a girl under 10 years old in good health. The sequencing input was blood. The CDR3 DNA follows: TGTGCCAGCAGCCCACCTGAAGTAGGCGGGGAGCTGTTTTTT. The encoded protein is CASSPPEVGGELFF. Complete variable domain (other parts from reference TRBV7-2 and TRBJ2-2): GAGVSQSPSNKVTEKGKDVELRCDPISGHTALYWYRQSLGQGLEFLIYFQGNSAPDKSGLPSDRFSAERTGGSVSTLTIQRTQQEDSAVYLCASSPPEVGGELFFGEGSRLTVL.